This T cell receptor (beta chain) stems from a study of human T cells and chemical hapten exposure. The CDR3 length is 15 residues. Germline values: CDR1 LGHNA, CDR2 YNFKEQ. V was trimmed by 4 bases and J by 5 bases, leaving 17 bases between them. The time point is: patch test 2, 6 weeks after DPC sensitization. Regarding treatment: therapeutic diphenylcyclopropenone sensitization with weekly scalp DPC. Total RNA was isolated from unfractionated whole blood. This clonotype was detected many times. TCRdb re-derived calls from the RACE reads in MiXCR, one entry per CDR3 protein. The sample has 35,000 to 50,000 distinct CDR3 sequences; about 9.8% are singletons.

V gene TRBV4-2 combines with J gene TRBJ2-5, with TRBD2 as a possible D gene (5 bases). The material sequenced was whole blood, taken in connection with sensitization to the hapten diphenylcyclopropenone (DPC). The receptor was isolated from a woman in her thirties or forties with alopecia areata. Some clones in this sample may be carry-over from other donors' samples. For the CDR3, the DNA is TGTGCCAGCAGCCCAGAGGAGCGGATACTGGAGACCCAGTACTTC. This sequence encodes CASSPEERILETQYF.